These 8 T cell receptor beta chains share one sample of origin, sequenced in a study of T cell responses to AZD1222 COVID-19 vaccine. Libraries were prepared by immunoSEQ multiplex PCR; TCRdb keeps only in-frame clonotypes and omits some of them. Here the sample spans roughly 84,000 clones, over 75% being singletons. The material was peripheral blood, obtained 28 days after the second AZD1222 dose. The receptors here all came from an adult who received the AZD1222 COVID-19 vaccine.

This clone appeared once. This chain links TRBV7-6 with TRBJ1-2; no clear D. CDR1 is SGHVS, CDR2 FNYEAQ, per germline. V gave up 2 bases and J gave up 6 bases, with 19 bases separating them. CDR3 length: 16 residues. The CDR3 region has the DNA TGTGCCAGCAGCTTAACTTCTCGGGGAGGCGAGAATGGCTACACCTTC. It translates to CASSLTSRGGENGYTF. The full variable domain, completed using reference TRBV7-6 and TRBJ1-2, is GAGVSQSPRYKVTKRGQDVALRCDPISGHVSLYWYRQALGQGPEFLTYFNYEAQQDKSGLPNDRFSAERPEGSISTLTIQRTEQRDSAMYRCASSLTSRGGENGYTFGSGTRLTVV.

The rearrangement uses TRBV24-1 and TRBJ1-2, with 10 bases matching TRBD1. V shed 7 bases and J 4 bases; nucleotides not matched to a gene: 2. This CDR3 has 13 amino acids. Germline V gives CDR1 KGHDR, CDR2 SFDVKD. CDR3 loop: CATRGQGSYGYTF. The CDR3 region has the DNA TGTGCCACCAGGGGACAGGGGAGCTATGGCTACACCTTC.

The chain links TRBV7-2 to TRBJ2-7; 9 bases agree with TRBD2. Trimming removed 5 bases from V and 6 bases from J; junction bases left unmatched: 14. The CDR3 is 16 amino acids. The germline V gene encodes CDR1 SGHTA and CDR2 FQGNSA. The DNA for the CDR3 is TGTGCCAGCAGCGCCCAAGGGCGGGGGGGACCGAGCGAGCAGTACGTC. It encodes CASSAQGRGGPSEQYV.

This chain links TRBV7-3 with TRBJ2-2; 10 bases map to TRBD1. The CDR3 runs 17 residues. V shed 3 bases, J shed 4 bases, and the junction held 8 bases outside the gene matches. In germline, CDR1 is SGHTA, CDR2 FQGTGA. CDR3 protein: CASSFQGTGETTGELFF. In DNA form, the CDR3 reads TGTGCCAGCAGCTTCCAGGGGACAGGGGAAACCACCGGGGAGCTGTTTTTT.

The V call is TRBV7-9, the J call TRBJ2-7, with 8 bases that match TRBD2. The ends lost 4 bases at V and 6 bases at J; junction bases unmatched: 14. This CDR3 is built from 16 residues. Per germline, CDR1 SEHNR and CDR2 FQNEAQ (reference sequence). The CDR3 DNA sequence: TGTGCCAGCAGCTCGTCTCGGGGCGGGAGGAGGAGCGAGCAGTACTTC. As protein: CASSSSRGGRRSEQYF. Full variable domain (missing parts from reference TRBV7-9 and TRBJ2-7): DTGVSQNPRHKITKRGQNVTFRCDPISEHNRLYWYRQTLGQGPEFLTYFQNEAQLEKSRLLSDRFSAERPKGSFSTLEIQRTEQGDSAMYLCASSSSRGGRRSEQYFGPGTRLTVT.

The chain couples TRBV3-1 (or the pseudogene TRBV3-2) to TRBJ1-3, with 9 bases lining up with TRBD1. Germline lookup yields CDR1 LGHDT and CDR2 YNNKEL (reference sequence). The CDR3 is 14 amino acids. The V segment lost 5 bases and the J segment 4 bases; nucleotides outside the gene matches: 3. DNA for the CDR3: TGTGCCAGCAGCGGGACAGGGTGGGGAAACACCATATATTTT. It codes for CASSGTGWGNTIYF.

The chain links TRBV19 to TRBJ2-7; no definite D call. The germline CDR1 and CDR2 sequences are LNHDA and SQIVND (reference sequence). The CDR3 contains 15 residues. V lost 1 base and J lost 6, with 16 bases in between. CDR3 loop: CASSIVKGQAGEQYF. The CDR3 DNA sequence: TGTGCCAGTAGTATAGTTAAAGGGCAGGCCGGCGAGCAGTACTTC.

This clone has only one observation. V and J are TRBV18 and TRBJ1-6; D may be TRBD1 (6 bases). V gave up 4 bases and J gave up 5 bases, with 9 bases separating them. The germline gives CDR1 KGHSH, CDR2 LQKENI. The CDR3 totals 14 residues. DNA for the CDR3: TGTGCCAGCTCACTGGCAGGGGATAATTCACCCCTCCACTTT. Residues: CASSLAGDNSPLHF.